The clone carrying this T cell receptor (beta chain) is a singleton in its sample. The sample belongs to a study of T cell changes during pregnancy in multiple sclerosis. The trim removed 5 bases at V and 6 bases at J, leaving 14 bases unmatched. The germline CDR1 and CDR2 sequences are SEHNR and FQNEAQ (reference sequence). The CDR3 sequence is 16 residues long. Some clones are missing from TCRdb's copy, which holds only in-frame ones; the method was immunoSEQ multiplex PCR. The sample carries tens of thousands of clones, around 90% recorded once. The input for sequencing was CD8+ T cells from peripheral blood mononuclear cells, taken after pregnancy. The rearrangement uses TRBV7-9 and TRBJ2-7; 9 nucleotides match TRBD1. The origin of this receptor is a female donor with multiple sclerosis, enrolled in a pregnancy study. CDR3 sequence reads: CASSAQQGAKLAEQYF. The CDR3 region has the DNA TGTGCCAGCAGCGCACAACAGGGGGCGAAACTCGCCGAGCAGTACTTC.